These T cell receptor beta chains were read from a single sample in a study of T cells in Graves' hyperthyroidism and ophthalmopathy. TCRdb itself ran the multiplex PCR reads through MiXCR, one entry per CDR3 protein. Of about 540,000 distinct CDR3 sequences listed, roughly 46% are singletons. What was sequenced was peripheral blood or thyroid tissue (not recorded which). These receptors were taken from a woman aged 18-29 years with Graves' hyperthyroidism. Each CDR3 is given with its conserved first and last residue. The D gene is left open where the match is weak. Clone size is shown for a subset of rows, as once, few, many or a class of expanded clone.

v_call	j_call	d_call	clone_size	cdr3_nt	cdr3_aa
TRBV14	TRBJ1-3	.	.	TGTGCCAGCAGCCAAGGTCGGGTTTCTGGAAACACCATATCTTTT	CASSQGRVSGNTISF
TRBV7-2	TRBJ2-2	.	once	TGTGCCAGCAGGAGGGGACAGGGACTAGCGGGGGAGCTGTTTTTT	CASRRGQGLAGELFF
TRBV7-2	TRBJ1-2	.	.	TGTGCCAGCAGCTTAGAAGGCAGCCACTATGGCTACACCTTC	CASSLEGSHYGYTF
TRBV9	TRBJ2-7	TRBD1	.	TGTGCCAGCAGCACTACCCCACAGGGGCCGTTCTACGAGCAGTACTTC	CASSTTPQGPFYEQYF
TRBV7-3	TRBJ2-7	.	.	TGTGCCAGCAGGTCTGGGGGCGCCACCTACGAGCAGTACTTC	CASRSGGATYEQYF
TRBV10-3	TRBJ1-1	.	few	TGTGCCAGCAGTCGAGGGTACGGGAACACTGAAGCTTTCTTT	CASSRGYGNTEAFF
TRBV5-4	TRBJ2-5	.	.	TGTGCCAGCAGCGCCGACAGAGGGCAAGAGACCCAGTACTTC	CASSADRGQETQYF
TRBV5-1	TRBJ2-5	.	many	TGCGCCAGCAGCACAACGGACGGTCAAGAGACCCAGTACTTC	CASSTTDGQETQYF
TRBV7-9	TRBJ1-5	TRBD1	few	TGTGCCAGCAGCAAAACCGGGACAGGGGTCGACAATCAGCCCCAGCATTTT	CASSKTGTGVDNQPQHF
TRBV11-3	TRBJ1-4	.	.	TGTGCCAGCAGCTTACGGTGGTCCCCCTATGAGGCCAATGAAAAACTGTTTTTT	CASSLRWSPYEANEKLFF
TRBV2	TRBJ2-5	.	many	TGTGCCAGCATTGGGGGAGGTTCCGAGACCCAGTACTTC	CASIGGGSETQYF
TRBV29-1	TRBJ2-7	TRBD2	once	TGCAGTGCCCAGGGACTAGCGGGAGCGGGAGCGGGGGAGCAGTACTTC	CSAQGLAGAGAGEQYF
TRBV7-9	TRBJ1-5	.	.	TGTGCCAGCAGCTTAGAGGGGTTGCACTTTAGCAATCAGCCCCAGCATTTT	CASSLEGLHFSNQPQHF
TRBV2	TRBJ2-7	.	few	TGTGCCAGCAGCGTCCGAGCGGGCCCCTACGAGCAGTACTTC	CASSVRAGPYEQYF
TRBV29-1	TRBJ2-2	.	few	TGCAGCGTTGACGGGGAGCTGTTTTTT	CSVDGELFF
TRBV11-2	TRBJ2-7	.	once	TGTGCCAGCAGCCAAGAAGTGGCGTTGAGCTCCTACGAGCAGTACTTC	CASSQEVALSSYEQYF
TRBV12-3/TRBV12-4	TRBJ2-7	.	.	TGTGCCAGCAGTTTAGGGGGCGTTATGGGCGAGCAGTACTTC	CASSLGGVMGEQYF
TRBV25-1	TRBJ2-2	TRBD2	once	TGTGCCAGCAGGTCCCCTAGCGGAGCTAACACCGGGGAGCTGTTTTTT	CASRSPSGANTGELFF
TRBV2	TRBJ2-1	.	once	TGTGCCAGCAGGAGGGACCACCTCTCTTACAATGAGCAGTTCTTC	CASRRDHLSYNEQFF
TRBV2	TRBJ1-1	.	many	TGTGCCAGCAGTTCAAGACAGAAGATGAACACTGAAGCTTTCTTT	CASSSRQKMNTEAFF
TRBV12-3/TRBV12-4	TRBJ1-5	.	.	TGTGCCAGCAGCCAAGATTCGACAGTCAGCCAGCCCCAGCATTTT	CASSQDSTVSQPQHF
TRBV5-1	TRBJ2-7	.	.	TGCGCCAGCAGATCACGACCGGTCTACGAGCAGTACTTC	CASRSRPVYEQYF
TRBV7-9	TRBJ1-1	.	.	TGTGCCAGCAGCTTAGGGGGGTTGGGCTCCCATGAAGCTTTCTTT	CASSLGGLGSHEAFF
TRBV9	TRBJ2-5	TRBD1	.	TGTGCCAGCAGCCACAGGGGGCAAGAGACCCAGTACTTC	CASSHRGQETQYF
TRBV2	TRBJ2-5	TRBD2	many	TGTGCCAGCAGAATCCGACTAGCATACGAGACCCAGTACTTC	CASRIRLAYETQYF
TRBV25-1	TRBJ2-5	.	.	TGTGCCAGCAGTAAATCCGGGGGCCAAGAGACCCAGTACTTC	CASSKSGGQETQYF
TRBV20-1	TRBJ2-7	TRBD1	.	TGCAGTGCTAGAGCGGGACAGGATCGTAACGAGCAGTACTTC	CSARAGQDRNEQYF
TRBV6-4	TRBJ1-1	.	few	TGTGCCAGCAGTTACTCGGAAGGGAGCACTGAAGCTTTCTTT	CASSYSEGSTEAFF
TRBV10-3	TRBJ2-2	TRBD1	few	TGTGCCATCGGCGACAGGGGGCTAAATCCCGGGGAGCTGTTTTTT	CAIGDRGLNPGELFF
TRBV5-4	TRBJ1-2	.	few	TGTGCCAGCAGCCCCACAGGGATAGCAGGCTACACCTTC	CASSPTGIAGYTF
TRBV10-3	TRBJ1-2	.	.	TGTGCCAGCAGCCCTTTACAGGGCGACTATGGCTACACCTTC	CASSPLQGDYGYTF
TRBV24-1	TRBJ1-4	TRBD1	many	TGTGCCACCAGTGATCCCACGGGACAGGGACATGAAAAACTGTTTTTT	CATSDPTGQGHEKLFF
TRBV12-3/TRBV12-4	TRBJ2-5	TRBD2	.	TGTGCCAGCAGCCCCTTGGGGGGGAAAGAGACCCAGTACTTC	CASSPLGGKETQYF
TRBV19	TRBJ2-7	.	.	TGTGCCAGTTCCAAGGGCCGGGACGCCCACTACGAGCAGTACTTC	CASSKGRDAHYEQYF
TRBV7-2	TRBJ2-6	.	many	TGTGCCAGCAGATTTGGCGGGGCCAACGTCCTGACTTTC	CASRFGGANVLTF
TRBV20-1	TRBJ2-5	.	once	TGCAGTGCTGGAGCCGTGTCGTGGGGTCAAGAGACCCAGTACTTC	CSAGAVSWGQETQYF
TRBV7-2	TRBJ1-4	.	few	TGTGCCAGCAGCTTAGGGTGGGGAAGGTTTGAAAAACTGTTTTTT	CASSLGWGRFEKLFF
TRBV25-1	TRBJ2-7	.	.	TGTGCCAGCAGCCAAGAACAGGGTCGAGAGCAGTACTTC	CASSQEQGREQYF
TRBV14	TRBJ1-2	.	.	TGTGCCAGCAGCCAAGATAGAACAAATGGGGGCTACACCTTC	CASSQDRTNGGYTF
TRBV7-9	TRBJ2-7	TRBD2	.	TGTGCCAGCAGCTTAGTAGCGGGAGGATCGGGCTACGAGCAGTACTTC	CASSLVAGGSGYEQYF
TRBV10-2	TRBJ2-4	.	.	TGCGCCAGCAGTGAGGGACACATTCAGTACTTC	CASSEGHIQYF
TRBV10-3	TRBJ1-3	TRBD1	.	TGTGCCATCAGTACAGGGGGGAACACCATATATTTT	CAISTGGNTIYF
TRBV7-1	TRBJ2-7	TRBD2	.	TGTGCCAGCAGCTCGAGTAGCGGGAGAGCTATCTCCTACGAGCAGTACTTC	CASSSSSGRAISYEQYF
TRBV20-1	TRBJ2-7	TRBD2	few	TGCAGTGCTATGGCAAGCGGGACCTACGAGCAGTACTTC	CSAMASGTYEQYF
TRBV5-1	TRBJ2-5	.	.	TGCGCCAGCAGCTTGGAGCCTAGCGTAGGGACCCAAGAGACCCAGTACTTC	CASSLEPSVGTQETQYF
TRBV14	TRBJ2-7	.	.	TGTGCCAGCAGCCAAGGCCGGGGGCGCAGCTCCTACGAGCAGTACTTC	CASSQGRGRSSYEQYF
TRBV7-2	TRBJ2-5	TRBD2	.	TGTGCCAGCAGTTTACTCGGGACTAGCGGGGCCGGGGACTTC	CASSLLGTSGAGDF
TRBV7-8	TRBJ2-7	.	few	TGTGCCAGCAGCCACCAGGGGGAGGACGAGCAGTACTTC	CASSHQGEDEQYF
TRBV2	TRBJ2-7	.	few	TGTGCCAGCAGTGACAGGAGCTCCTACGAGCAGTACTTC	CASSDRSSYEQYF
TRBV20-1	TRBJ1-1	.	.	TGCAGTGCTAGAGCAAGGACGGGGAACACTGAAGCTTTCTTT	CSARARTGNTEAFF
TRBV7-8	TRBJ1-5	TRBD1	.	TGCGCCAGCAGCCTGGGACAGGGGGCTGAGCAGCCCCAGCATTTT	CASSLGQGAEQPQHF
TRBV7-3	TRBJ1-1	TRBD1	few	TGTGCCAGCAGTTTCGACAGGGTAGTTACTGAAGCTTTCTTT	CASSFDRVVTEAFF
TRBV20-1	TRBJ1-5	.	few	TGCAGTGCTAGAGCCGGACACCTCCAGGCCCAGCATTTT	CSARAGHLQAQHF
TRBV7-2	TRBJ2-5	.	.	TGTGCCAGCAGCCCAGGGTCATCTCGGACCCAGTACTTC	CASSPGSSRTQYF
TRBV7-2	TRBJ2-7	.	.	TGTGCCAGCAGCTTAAACTATCGGCCCTACGAGCAGTACTTC	CASSLNYRPYEQYF
TRBV29-1	TRBJ1-1	TRBD1	.	TGCAGCGTAGGACAGGGGGGAGGTGAAGCTTTCTTT	CSVGQGGGEAFF
TRBV15	TRBJ2-6	.	.	TGTGCCACCAGCAGAGATAGACGCTCTGGGGCCAACGTCCTGACTTTC	CATSRDRRSGANVLTF
TRBV12-3/TRBV12-4	TRBJ2-5	.	.	TGTGCCAGCAGTCCAGCCGGGGGAGAGACCCAGTACTTC	CASSPAGGETQYF
TRBV19	TRBJ1-1	.	.	TGTGCCAGTACGTGGGGACGGGAGAACACTGAAGCTTTCTTT	CASTWGRENTEAFF
TRBV20-1	TRBJ1-1	.	.	TGCAGCGTATCCCGTGGACTGACCATGAACACTGAAGCTTTCTTT	CSVSRGLTMNTEAFF